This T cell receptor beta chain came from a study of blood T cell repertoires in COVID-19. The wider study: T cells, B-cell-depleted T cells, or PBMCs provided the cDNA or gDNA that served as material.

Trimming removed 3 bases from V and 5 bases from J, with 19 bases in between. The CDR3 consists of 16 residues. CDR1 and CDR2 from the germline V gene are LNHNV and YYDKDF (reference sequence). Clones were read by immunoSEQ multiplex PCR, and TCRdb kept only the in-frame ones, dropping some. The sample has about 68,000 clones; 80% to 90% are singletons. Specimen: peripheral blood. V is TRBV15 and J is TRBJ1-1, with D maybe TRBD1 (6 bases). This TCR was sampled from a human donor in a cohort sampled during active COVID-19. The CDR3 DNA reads TGTGCCACCAGCAGCCCGGCGGTTCAGGGGCTGACTGAAGCTTTCTTT. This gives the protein CATSSPAVQGLTEAFF.